This is a list of T cell receptor beta chains from one sample in a study of cytomegalovirus exposure and HLA in healthy donors. Only in-frame clones appear in the TCRdb table, and some are missing; sequencing was by immunoSEQ multiplex PCR. The profile shows 150,000 to 200,000 clones, 70% to 80% of them singletons. The sample was PBMCs. The origin of the receptors is a woman aged 40 to 50 in good health and CMV-seronegative. The CDR3 runs from the conserved cysteine through the conserved F or W. D genes are given only for firm matches. Clone size is stated in some rows and not others, as once, few, many or a class when expanded.

>NA|TRBV7-8|TRBJ1-1|NA
CASSSSGTTEAFF
TGTGCCAGCAGCTCATCCGGGACAACTGAAGCTTTCTTT
>NA|TRBV29-1|TRBJ2-7|NA
CSVEGVPGRNSYEQYF
TGCAGCGTTGAAGGCGTCCCGGGGAGAAATTCCTACGAGCAGTACTTC
>NA|TRBV14|TRBJ1-6|TRBD1
CASSQDVDGRGSGSPLHF
TGTGCCAGCAGCCAAGACGTAGACGGCAGGGGGAGTGGTTCACCCCTCCACTTT
>NA|TRBV28|TRBJ1-4|TRBD1
CASSSGTGDGKLFF
TGTGCCAGCAGTTCCGGGACAGGGGATGGAAAACTGTTTTTT
>NA|TRBV7-9|TRBJ1-3|NA
CASSPEGGRGNTIYF
TGTGCCAGCAGCCCGGAGGGGGGGCGAGGAAACACCATATATTTT
>NA|TRBV19|TRBJ2-1|TRBD2
CASSSVSGRYNEQFF
TGTGCCAGTAGTAGTGTAAGCGGGAGGTACAATGAGCAGTTCTTC
>NA|TRBV28|TRBJ2-7|TRBD2
CASSLLRTSVYEQYF
TGTGCCAGCAGTTTATTGCGGACTAGCGTCTACGAGCAGTACTTC
>NA|TRBV5-1|TRBJ2-3|TRBD2
CASSTGTSGGLSTDTQYF
TGCGCCAGCAGCACCGGGACTAGCGGGGGGCTTAGCACAGATACGCAGTATTTT
>NA|TRBV7-9|TRBJ2-4|NA
CASSLRTGHIQYF
TGTGCCAGCAGCTTACGAACAGGTCACATTCAGTACTTC
>NA|TRBV28|TRBJ2-7|NA
CASSFAGPYEQYF
TGTGCCAGCAGTTTTGCGGGGCCCTACGAGCAGTACTTC
>NA|TRBV11-3|TRBJ1-1|NA
CASSGREGPEAFF
TGTGCCAGCAGTGGTCGGGAGGGCCCTGAAGCTTTCTTT
>few|TRBV4-1|TRBJ1-2|NA
CASSQEWTDYGYTF
TGCGCCAGCAGCCAAGAATGGACAGACTATGGCTACACCTTC
>NA|TRBV7-9|TRBJ2-2|TRBD2
CASSPTGGGQTTGELFF
TGTGCCAGCAGCCCCACCGGGGGGGGGCAGACCACCGGGGAGCTGTTTTTT
>NA|TRBV6-1|TRBJ1-2|TRBD1
CASRPGTDVYGYTF
TGTGCCAGCCGTCCCGGGACAGACGTGTATGGCTACACCTTC
>NA|TRBV2|TRBJ2-5|TRBD2
CASSGTSGRAAGETQYF
TGTGCCAGCAGTGGGACTAGCGGGAGGGCCGCGGGAGAGACCCAGTACTTC
>NA|TRBV4-3|TRBJ1-2|NA
CASSPGTGMGGGYTF
TGCGCCAGCAGCCCCGGGACGGGGATGGGGGGTGGCTACACCTTC
>NA|TRBV7-9|TRBJ2-5|TRBD1
CASSSTGSETQYF
TGTGCCAGCAGCTCGACAGGGTCAGAGACCCAGTACTTC
>NA|TRBV5-1|TRBJ2-5|TRBD1
CASSLWTGEETQYF
TGCGCCAGCAGCCTCTGGACAGGGGAAGAGACCCAGTACTTC
>NA|TRBV6-1|TRBJ2-7|NA
CASLDSAIEQYF
TGTGCCAGCCTGGACAGCGCTATTGAGCAGTACTTC
>NA|TRBV18|TRBJ2-5|TRBD1
CASSHRGGETQYF
TGTGCCAGCTCGCACAGGGGCGGGGAGACCCAGTACTTC
>once|TRBV7-9|TRBJ2-1|NA
CASSQTQGHHNEQFF
TGTGCCAGCAGCCAAACCCAGGGACATCACAATGAGCAGTTCTTC
>NA|TRBV4-2|TRBJ1-3|NA
CASSQDRNSGNTIYF
TGTGCCAGCAGTCAGGACAGAAACTCTGGAAACACCATATATTTT
>NA|TRBV28|TRBJ2-2|NA
CASSPFEGELFF
TGTGCCAGCAGTCCCTTCGAGGGAGAGCTGTTTTTT
>NA|TRBV6-1|TRBJ1-4|NA
CATREGLREKLFF
TGTGCCACCAGGGAGGGGCTTCGGGAAAAACTGTTTTTT
>NA|TRBV30|TRBJ1-5|NA
CAWQSQGNQPQHF
TGTGCCTGGCAATCTCAGGGCAATCAGCCCCAGCATTTT
>once|TRBV9|TRBJ2-4|NA
CASSVVGSHIQYF
TGTGCCAGCAGCGTAGTAGGGAGCCACATTCAGTACTTC
>NA|TRBV28|TRBJ2-1|TRBD2
CASSAPGGLGAYNEQFF
TGTGCCAGCAGCGCCCCGGGAGGCCTCGGGGCCTACAATGAGCAGTTCTTC
>NA|TRBV10-3|TRBJ1-1|NA
CAISESEGSTEAFF
TGTGCCATCAGTGAATCCGAGGGTAGCACTGAAGCTTTCTTT
>NA|TRBV6-6|TRBJ1-1|TRBD1
CASSSGGWTEAFF
TGTGCCAGCAGTTCAGGGGGCTGGACTGAAGCTTTCTTT